These T cell receptor beta chains were read from a single sample in a study of glioma-infiltrating T cells. TCRdb called the multiplex PCR reads again in MiXCR, with one record for every CDR3 protein. The sample contains roughly 10,000 distinct CDR3 sequences, around three fifths of which appear only once. The sample consisted of glioma tissue, nonneoplastic brain tissue, or PBMCs (not recorded which). The source is a human donor with low-grade glioma or glioblastoma, undergoing nonglioma brain surgery, or in good health (not recorded which). CDR3s include the opening cysteine and the closing phenylalanine or tryptophan. Each record gives: D gene, clone size, V gene, J gene, CDR3 DNA, CDR3 protein. A D gene is named only where the DNA matches it firmly. Expanded clones get a size class; other rows say once, few or many, or leave the size out.

D gene: .; clone size: .; V gene: TRBV28; J gene: TRBJ1-1; CDR3 DNA: TGTGCCAGCAGCTCGGGGCTCGGCCGGGGGAACACTGAAGCTTTCTTT; CDR3 protein: CASSSGLGRGNTEAFF
D gene: .; clone size: .; V gene: TRBV28; J gene: TRBJ2-2; CDR3 DNA: TGTGCCAGCAGTTTAAGACGGAAGCCGAACACCGGGGAGCTGTTTTTT; CDR3 protein: CASSLRRKPNTGELFF
D gene: .; clone size: .; V gene: TRBV4-3; J gene: TRBJ2-6; CDR3 DNA: TGCGCCAGCAGCCAAGAAATGAAGGGGCGAGGGGCCAACGCCCTGACTTTC; CDR3 protein: CASSQEMKGRGANALTF
D gene: .; clone size: large; V gene: TRBV15; J gene: TRBJ1-6; CDR3 DNA: TGTGCCACCAGCAGATCGGACGGACCTCGGTATAATTCACCCCTCCACTTT; CDR3 protein: CATSRSDGPRYNSPLHF
D gene: .; clone size: .; V gene: TRBV6-9; J gene: TRBJ1-2; CDR3 DNA: TGTGACAGCAGTTACGCGGAGACAGGAAGAAATGGCTACACCTTC; CDR3 protein: CDSSYAETGRNGYTF
D gene: TRBD2; clone size: few; V gene: TRBV29-1; J gene: TRBJ2-7; CDR3 DNA: TGCAGCGTTGAGGTGCTAGCGGGAAACGAGCAGTACTTC; CDR3 protein: CSVEVLAGNEQYF
D gene: .; clone size: medium-sized; V gene: TRBV6-1; J gene: TRBJ1-5; CDR3 DNA: TGTGCCAGCAGCACGGACAGCAATTTACAGCCCCAGCATTTT; CDR3 protein: CASSTDSNLQPQHF
D gene: .; clone size: .; V gene: TRBV20-1; J gene: TRBJ2-3; CDR3 DNA: TGCAGTGCCCAATCCGTATACAGGTTAGGCACAGATACGCAGTATTTT; CDR3 protein: CSAQSVYRLGTDTQYF
D gene: TRBD1; clone size: .; V gene: TRBV6-1; J gene: TRBJ2-1; CDR3 DNA: TGTGCCAGCTTGACACAGGGGAAGGGGGCGGTGGGGAGCTCCTACAATGAGCAGCTCTTC; CDR3 protein: CASLTQGKGAVGSSYNEQLF
D gene: .; clone size: .; V gene: TRBV28; J gene: TRBJ1-1; CDR3 DNA: .; CDR3 protein: CASSSGVGGGNTEALF
D gene: .; clone size: .; V gene: TRBV10-3; J gene: TRBJ1-5; CDR3 DNA: TGTGCAATCAGTGAGATGCAGGGAGGGTCGCAGCACCAGCATTTT; CDR3 protein: CAISEMQGGSQHQHF
D gene: .; clone size: medium-sized; V gene: TRBV20-1; J gene: TRBJ1-5; CDR3 DNA: TGCAGTGTACAGGGCCCCAATCAGCCCCAGCATTTT; CDR3 protein: CSVQGPNQPQHF
D gene: .; clone size: .; V gene: TRBV12-3/TRBV12-4; J gene: TRBJ2-5; CDR3 DNA: TGTGCCAGCAGTTCCGTGGAAGGGACACAGTACTTC; CDR3 protein: CASSSVEGTQYF
D gene: .; clone size: .; V gene: TRBV29-1; J gene: TRBJ1-1; CDR3 DNA: TGCAGCGCTTGCGATTCAACAGTGTCAATCAACACTGAAGCTTTCTTT; CDR3 protein: CSACDSTVSINTEAFF
D gene: .; clone size: few; V gene: TRBV3-1; J gene: TRBJ1-3; CDR3 DNA: TGTGCCAGCAGCCGGGCGGCCCACTGGACAACGGTTTCTGGAAACACCATATATTTT; CDR3 protein: CASSRAAHWTTVSGNTIYF
D gene: .; clone size: .; V gene: TRBV7-9; J gene: TRBJ2-1; CDR3 DNA: TGTGCCAGCATCTTCGGCGTAAGACACAATGAGCAGTTCTTC; CDR3 protein: CASIFGVRHNEQFF
D gene: .; clone size: .; V gene: TRBV28; J gene: TRBJ1-1; CDR3 DNA: TGTGCCTCGCGGCCCCCCGGGGGGGCCACTGAAGCTTTCTTT; CDR3 protein: CASRPPGGATEAFF
D gene: .; clone size: once; V gene: TRBV18; J gene: TRBJ2-7; CDR3 DNA: TGTGCCAGCTCACCACAGGACGGCTTAACCTACGAGCAGTACTTC; CDR3 protein: CASSPQDGLTYEQYF
D gene: TRBD2; clone size: .; V gene: TRBV6-2/TRBV6-3; J gene: TRBJ2-1; CDR3 DNA: TGTGCCAGCAGTTACCAGATGACTAGCGGGATTGATACGCAGTTCTTC; CDR3 protein: CASSYQMTSGIDTQFF